The 3 T cell receptor beta chains listed next were all sequenced from one sample in a study of cytomegalovirus exposure and HLA in healthy donors. The study ran its PCR with 60 Vbeta and 13 Jbeta primers. Libraries were prepared by immunoSEQ multiplex PCR; TCRdb keeps only in-frame clonotypes and omits some of them. The profile shows nearly 95,000 clones, 6.5% to 8% of them singletons. What was sequenced was PBMCs. These receptors came from a man aged 45-65 years in good health and CMV-seronegative.

This clone was seen a handful of times. The chain has TRBV6-5 and TRBJ2-7, with D possibly matching TRBD2 (5 bases). CDR3 length equals 15 residues. The ends were cut back, 2 bases at V and 4 bases at J, with 15 bases in the middle. CDR1 is MNHEY and CDR2 is SVGAGI in the germline V gene. CDR3 residues: CASSYREAKSYEQYF. The CDR3 DNA follows: TGTGCCAGCAGTTACCGGGAAGCTAAATCTTACGAGCAGTACTTC.

This clone was seen a few times. DNA for the CDR3: TGTGCCAGCAGCCCCCCGGACAGGGCTTTCTATGGCTACACCTTC. This translates into CASSPPDRAFYGYTF. V gene TRBV7-2 combines with J gene TRBJ1-2; TRBD1 matches 8 bases. CDR3 size: 15 residues. The ends lost 5 bases at V and 4 bases at J; junction bases unmatched: 9. The germline gives CDR1 SGHTA, CDR2 FQGNSA.

The V call is TRBV27, the J call TRBJ2-7; 7 positions match TRBD1. Trimming at V came to 7 bases and at J to 1 base, leaving 4 bases not matched to a gene. This CDR3 spans 13 amino acids. Germline V gives CDR1 MNHEY, CDR2 SMNVEV (reference sequence). The CDR3 sequence is CASKGTASYEQYF. The CDR3, as DNA: TGTGCCAGCAAAGGGACAGCTTCCTACGAGCAGTACTTC.